This note documents a single T cell receptor (beta chain) sequence. The sample belongs to a study of shared clonotypes between healthy human individuals. Measured with immunoSEQ multiplex PCR; TCRdb has only the in-frame clones, and not every one. The sample includes under 120,000 clones, approximately 70% of them seen just once. The germline CDR1 and CDR2 sequences are MRHNA and SNTAGT. The CDR3 length is 16 residues. With 3 bases clipped from V and 2 bases from J, the junction kept 8 bases outside the gene matches. Material: memory CD8+ T cells sorted from blood. Specified subset: CD45RO+ cells pooled with CCR7-negative TemRA cells. The receptor was derived from a woman younger than 45 in good health. The V call is TRBV6-4, the J call TRBJ2-3; 7 nucleotides agree with TRBD2. The CDR3: CASSERLAVHTDTQYF. The CDR3 DNA follows: TGTGCCAGCAGTGAGCGGCTAGCGGTCCACACAGATACGCAGTATTTT.